These 22 T cell receptor beta chains came from one sample sequenced in a study of OX40 agonist ivuxolimab in advanced cancers. Repertoires were generated with immunoSEQ multiplex PCR, while TCRdb's copy carries only in-frame clones and drops some. This sample yields just over 60,000 clones, of which roughly nine tenths are seen a single time; roughly 0.56% belongs to the top ten. Sequencing was performed on CD4+ or CD8+ T cells sorted from blood, taken in a trial of the OX40 agonist ivuxolimab. These receptor sequences come from an adult with an advanced solid tumor such as melanoma, head and neck, liver or kidney cancer.

In DNA form, the CDR3 reads TGTGCCTGGAGTGGCGGGGCCGGGGAGACCCAGTACTTC. It is translated as CAWSGGAGETQYF. V gene TRBV30 combines with J gene TRBJ2-5; D may be TRBD2 (6 bases). The CDR3 has 13 residues. Germline-derived CDR1 and CDR2 are GTSNPN and SVGIG (reference sequence). The V end was cut by 1 base, the J end by 5 bases, with 11 bases between.

The count of this clone is one. The chain uses TRBV6-5 and TRBJ2-7; D may be TRBD1 (6 bases). CDR1 and CDR2 from the germline V gene are MNHEY and SVGAGI. CDR3 length equals 13 residues. The ends were cut back, 5 bases at V and 10 bases at J, with 18 bases in the middle. Here the CDR3 reads CASSEIEGVEQYF. The CDR3 nucleotides read TGTGCCAGCAGTGAAATCGAGGGGGTGGAACAGTACTTC.

V usage is TRBV6-1 and J usage is TRBJ2-7, with D unresolved. From germline, CDR1 is MNHNS and CDR2 SASEGT. This CDR3 is built from 14 residues. V lost 2 bases to trimming and J lost 2 bases, with 10 bases between them. The CDR3 nucleotides read TGTGCCAGCAGTGAAAGCCTGGGTCCCTACGAGCAGTACTTC. Its translation: CASSESLGPYEQYF.

The V call is TRBV5-1, the J call TRBJ2-7; D is unresolved. Germline V CDR1 and CDR2: SGHRS, YFSETQ. V lost 4 bases and J lost 2, with 13 bases in between. The CDR3 spans 14 residues. The CDR3 bases are TGCGCCAGCAGCCCACGGACGGACCCCTACGAGCAGTACTTC. Residues: CASSPRTDPYEQYF.

The chain has TRBV7-9 and TRBJ2-4; tentatively, D is TRBD1 (6 bases). The CDR3 runs to 15 residues. The V end was cut by 1 base, the J end by 7 bases, with 14 bases between. Germline V gene sequence: CDR1 SEHNR, CDR2 FQNEAQ (reference sequence). The CDR3 loop reads CASSLDLAGENIQYF. CDR3 DNA sequence: TGTGCCAGCAGCTTAGATCTGGCAGGGGAGAACATTCAGTACTTC.

The rearrangement joins TRBV5-4 to TRBJ2-1, with D unresolved. The CDR3 runs 16 residues. Germline V gene lookup returns CDR1 SGHNT and CDR2 YYREEE (reference sequence). V was clipped by 0 bases and J by 3 bases, with 13 bases between them. The CDR3 reads CASSLAHSPGYNEQFF. As DNA, the CDR3 is TGTGCCAGCAGCTTGGCCCACAGTCCGGGCTACAATGAGCAGTTCTTC.

The chain combines TRBV19 with TRBJ1-5, with D possibly matching TRBD1 (5 bases). With 5 bases removed from V and 0 bases from J, the gap between germline ends came to 11 bases. The CDR3 consists of 15 residues. Germline V lookup: CDR1 LNHDA, CDR2 SQIVND (reference sequence). CDR3 loop: CASSYDRNSNQPQHF. The CDR3 DNA is TGTGCCAGTAGTTACGACAGAAATAGCAATCAGCCCCAGCATTTT.

The chain combines TRBV4-1 with TRBJ2-1; TRBD2 matches at 9 bases. Germline values: CDR1 MGHRA, CDR2 YSYEKL. CDR3 length: 16 residues. Unmatched junction bases numbered 3, after V lost 1 base and J lost 2 bases. The CDR3 bases are TGCGCCAGCAGCCAAGCGGGCGGGGGGGCCTACAATGAGCAGTTCTTC. Translated: CASSQAGGGAYNEQFF.

The rearrangement uses TRBV6-1 and TRBJ1-5; D gene uncertain. Trimming took off 2 bases at V and 9 bases at J, with 8 bases between the two ends. CDR1 and CDR2 from the germline V gene are MNHNS and SASEGT. The CDR3 sequence is 12 residues long. The CDR3 DNA sequence: TGTGCCAGCAGTGAAAAAGGCGGGCCCCAGCATTTT. It encodes CASSEKGGPQHF.

Concerning this clone: One end of the junction is discordant with germline, which a read error may explain. The chain joins TRBV5-1 to TRBJ2-2; 8 nucleotides align to TRBD2. The CDR3 spans 16 residues. Germline V CDR1 and CDR2: SGHRS, YFSETQ. CDR3 bases: TGCGCCAGCAGCTTGATTGGCGGGAGGAACGCCGGGGAGCTGTTTTTT. Amino acids: CASSLIGGRNAGELFF.

The chain couples TRBV27 to TRBJ1-5; D possibly corresponds to TRBD1 (5 bases). Germline V lookup: CDR1 MNHEY, CDR2 SMNVEV (reference sequence). V was clipped by 3 bases and J by 6 bases, with 12 bases between them. The CDR3 length is 14 residues. In DNA, the CDR3 is TGTGCCAGCAGTTTCAGGGAGCGAAGTCAGCCCCAGCATTTT. Translation gives CASSFRERSQPQHF.

This chain connects TRBV30 to TRBJ1-2; D not certain. CDR1 and CDR2 from the germline V gene are GTSNPN and SVGIG (reference sequence). V lost 0 bases and J lost 1, with 6 bases in between. The CDR3 spans 13 residues. CDR3 bases: TGTGCCTGGAGTGTCGCTTTTAACTATGGCTACACCTTC. Amino acid sequence: CAWSVAFNYGYTF. Full variable domain (missing parts from reference TRBV30 and TRBJ1-2): SQTIHQWPATLVQPVGSPLSLECTVEGTSNPNLYWYRQAAGRGLQLLFYSVGIGQISSEVPQNLSASRPQDRQFILSSKKLLLSDSGFYLCAWSVAFNYGYTFGSGTRLTVV.

The chain recombines TRBV6-5 with TRBJ2-3; 7 bases match TRBD2. Trimming removed 7 bases from V and 0 bases from J; junction bases left unmatched: 4. CDR3 length equals 14 residues. Germline V gene data show CDR1 as MNHEY and CDR2 as SVGAGI. CDR3 DNA: TGTGCCAGCACCCGGGACTATAGCACAGATACGCAGTATTTT. Residues: CASTRDYSTDTQYF.

The chain combines TRBV7-6 with TRBJ2-7; 7 bases line up with TRBD1. The junction had 3 bases not matched to a gene; V was cut back by 1 base and J by 0 bases. This CDR3 region has 15 residues. Germline V gene sequence: CDR1 SGHVS, CDR2 FNYEAQ. The CDR3 sequence: CASSLGTGSSYEQYF. CDR3 nucleotide sequence: TGTGCCAGCAGCTTAGGGACAGGAAGCTCCTACGAGCAGTACTTC.

J is TRBJ2-4 and V is TRBV7-2; unclear D gene. The CDR3 extends over 13 amino acids. Germline V gives CDR1 SGHTA, CDR2 FQGNSA. With 5 bases removed from V and 9 bases from J, the gap between germline ends came to 14 bases. The CDR3 sequence is CASSQGFFGIQYF. The DNA of the CDR3 is TGTGCCAGCAGCCAAGGCTTTTTCGGCATTCAGTACTTC.

The chain employs TRBV11-3 and TRBJ1-6, with TRBD1 identical over 7 bases. The germline V gene encodes CDR1 SGHNT and CDR2 YENEEA. V dropped 5 bases and J dropped 5; count of bases not matched to a gene: 6. CDR3 length: 15 amino acids. The DNA of the CDR3 is TGTGCCAGCAGCCGACAGGGAGAAAATAATTCACCCCTCCACTTT. Translated, it gives CASSRQGENNSPLHF.

The rearrangement uses TRBV2 and TRBJ2-7; D ambiguous. Germline values: CDR1 SNHLY, CDR2 FYNNEI. The ends were cut back, 3 bases at V and 6 bases at J, with 3 bases in the middle. The CDR3 runs 10 residues. The CDR3 region has the DNA TGTGCCAGCAGTGAGTCCGAGCAGTACTTC. Protein sequence: CASSESEQYF.

The chain employs TRBV6-5 and TRBJ2-7, with TRBD1 identical over 9 bases. CDR1 and CDR2 from the germline V gene are MNHEY and SVGAGI. Trimming at V came to 6 bases and at J to 5 bases, leaving 8 bases not matched to a gene. This CDR3 region has 14 residues. CDR3 sequence reads: CASRSGQGTDEQYF. In DNA form, the CDR3 reads TGTGCCAGCAGGTCGGGACAGGGTACCGACGAGCAGTACTTC.

The chain joins TRBV6-1 to TRBJ2-7; D perhaps matches TRBD1 (6 bases). Looked up from germline, CDR1 is MNHNS and CDR2 is SASEGT. With 0 bases removed from V and 2 bases from J, the gap between germline ends came to 11 bases. The CDR3 sequence is 15 residues long. The CDR3 reads CASSEARDTAYEQYF. The CDR3 DNA sequence: TGTGCCAGCAGTGAAGCAAGGGACACGGCCTACGAGCAGTACTTC.

CDR3 DNA sequence: TGCAGCGTTACGCTTCAGGGGAGGGACTATGGCTACACCTTC. Protein sequence: CSVTLQGRDYGYTF. J is TRBJ1-2 and V is TRBV29-1; tentatively, D is TRBD1 (6 bases). The CDR3 is 14 amino acids. Between the trimmed V and J ends, which lost 5 bases and 3 bases, there was a span of 16 bases. The germline V gene encodes CDR1 SQVTM and CDR2 ANQGSEA.

The rearrangement joins TRBV11-2 to TRBJ2-7; TRBD2 is a possible D gene (5 bases). The CDR3 length is 12 residues. Trimming cost V 6 bases and J 5 bases, with 11 bases left between them. Germline CDR1 is SGHAT and CDR2 is FQNNGV. The CDR3 spells CASRSAGHEQYF. The CDR3 DNA follows: TGTGCCAGCAGATCGGCGGGCCACGAGCAGTACTTC.

This chain uses TRBV6-5 with TRBJ1-2, with 9 bases matching TRBD1. Germline V gene data show CDR1 as MNHEY and CDR2 as SVGAGI. V gave up 5 bases and J gave up 4 bases; unmatched junction bases: 2. The CDR3 has 13 amino acids. The DNA of the CDR3 is TGTGCCAGCAGTCGGACAGGGGCCTATGGCTACACCTTC. Its translation is CASSRTGAYGYTF.